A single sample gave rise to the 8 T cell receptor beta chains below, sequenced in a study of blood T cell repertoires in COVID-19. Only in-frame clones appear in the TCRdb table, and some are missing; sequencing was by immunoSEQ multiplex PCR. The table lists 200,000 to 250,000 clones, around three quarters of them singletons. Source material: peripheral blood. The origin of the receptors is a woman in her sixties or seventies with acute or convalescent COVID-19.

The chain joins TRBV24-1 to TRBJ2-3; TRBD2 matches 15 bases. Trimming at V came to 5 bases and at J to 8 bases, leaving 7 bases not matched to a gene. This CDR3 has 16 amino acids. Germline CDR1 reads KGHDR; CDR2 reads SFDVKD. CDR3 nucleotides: TGTGCCACCAGTGTCACTCGGACTAGCGGGAGGGGTACGCAGTATTTT. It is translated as CATSVTRTSGRGTQYF.

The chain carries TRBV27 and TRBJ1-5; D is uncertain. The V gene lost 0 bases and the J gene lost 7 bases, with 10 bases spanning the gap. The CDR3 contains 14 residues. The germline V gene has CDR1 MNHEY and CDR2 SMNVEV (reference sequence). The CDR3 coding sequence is TGTGCCAGCAGTTTATCGAGAGGCGGCCAGCCCCAGCATTTT. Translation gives CASSLSRGGQPQHF.

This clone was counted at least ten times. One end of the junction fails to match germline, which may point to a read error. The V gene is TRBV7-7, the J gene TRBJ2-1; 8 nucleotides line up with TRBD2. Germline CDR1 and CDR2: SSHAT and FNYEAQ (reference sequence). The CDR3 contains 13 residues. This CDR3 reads CASSSSGGTAVVF. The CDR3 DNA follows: TGTGCCAGCAGCTCGTCGGGAGGGACCGCCGTCGTCTTC.

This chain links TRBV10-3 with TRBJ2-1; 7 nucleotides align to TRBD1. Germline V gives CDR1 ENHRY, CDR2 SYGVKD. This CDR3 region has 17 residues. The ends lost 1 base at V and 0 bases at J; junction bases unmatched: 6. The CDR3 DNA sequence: TGTGCCATCAGTGAGTTAGGACAGGACAGCTCCTACAATGAGCAGTTCTTC. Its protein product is CAISELGQDSSYNEQFF.

The CDR3 spells CASSPGQGHLGYTF. The CDR3 bases are TGTGCCAGCAGCCCGGGACAGGGGCACCTCGGCTACACCTTC. The rearrangement joins TRBV3-1 (or the pseudogene TRBV3-2) to TRBJ1-2; 10 nucleotides agree with TRBD1. Per germline, CDR1 LGHDT and CDR2 YNNKEL (reference sequence). Trimming took 4 bases from V and 8 from J; bases not matched to a gene: 7. The CDR3 covers 14 residues.

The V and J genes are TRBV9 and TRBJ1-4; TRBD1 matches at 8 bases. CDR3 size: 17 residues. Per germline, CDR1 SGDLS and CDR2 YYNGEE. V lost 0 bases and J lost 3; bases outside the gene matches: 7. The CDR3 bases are TGTGCCAGCAGCGTAGGGTCAGGGGGCGCGGCTAATGAAAAACTGTTTTTT. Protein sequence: CASSVGSGGAANEKLFF.

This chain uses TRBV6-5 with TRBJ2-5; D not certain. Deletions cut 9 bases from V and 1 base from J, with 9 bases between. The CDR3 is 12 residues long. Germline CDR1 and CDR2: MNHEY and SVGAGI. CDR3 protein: CASTVPQETQYF. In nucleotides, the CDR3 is TGTGCCAGTACTGTGCCCCAAGAGACCCAGTACTTC.

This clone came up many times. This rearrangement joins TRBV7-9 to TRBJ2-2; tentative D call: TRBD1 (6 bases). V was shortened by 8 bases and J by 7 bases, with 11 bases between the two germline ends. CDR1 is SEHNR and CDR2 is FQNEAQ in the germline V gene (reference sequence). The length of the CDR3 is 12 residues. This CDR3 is CASHRALGELFF. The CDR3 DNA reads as TGTGCCAGCCACAGGGCCCTCGGGGAGCTGTTTTTT. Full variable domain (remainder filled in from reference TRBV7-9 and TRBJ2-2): DTGVSQNPRHKITKRGQNVTFRCDPISEHNRLYWYRQTLGQGPEFLTYFQNEAQLEKSRLLSDRFSAERPKGSFSTLEIQRTEQGDSAMYLCASHRALGELFFGEGSRLTVL.